The 18 T cell receptor beta chains below all came from one sample that was sequenced in a study of T cell responses to AZD1222 COVID-19 vaccine. Sequencing used immunoSEQ multiplex PCR; TCRdb keeps in-frame clones, though not all of them. The sample records some 200,000 clones, around 93% being singletons. Sequencing used peripheral blood, obtained 28 days after the second AZD1222 dose. The receptors derive from an adult who received the AZD1222 COVID-19 vaccine.

The rearrangement links TRBV7-2 to TRBJ1-6, with TRBD1 matching over 8 bases. V was clipped by 5 bases and J by 12 bases; unmatched bases: 9. The length of the CDR3 is 14 residues. CDR1 is SGHTA, CDR2 FQGNSA, per germline. The CDR3 region has the DNA TGTGCCAGCAGCCTACAGGGGGATCAGGGACCCCTCCACTTT. It translates to CASSLQGDQGPLHF.

The chain is built from TRBV12-5 and TRBJ1-1; TRBD1 is a possible D gene (5 bases). V lost 6 bases and J lost 5, with 13 bases in between. From germline, CDR1 is LGHNT and CDR2 FRNRAP. The CDR3 consists of 13 residues. CDR3 region: CASGTQGGTEAFF. DNA for the CDR3: TGTGCTAGTGGGACCCAGGGTGGAACTGAAGCTTTCTTT.

The chain couples TRBV23-1 to TRBJ2-1; no reliable D call. Being an ORF, TRBV23-1 has a function that is uncertain. V was cut by 4 bases and J by 6 bases, with 19 bases left in between. The CDR3 is 16 residues long. Written as DNA, the CDR3 is TGCGCCAGCAGTCCCCCCCCGGCTAAGGCCTCCAATGAGCAGTTCTTC. Protein sequence: CASSPPPAKASNEQFF.

V gene TRBV24-1 combines with J gene TRBJ2-1; D is perhaps TRBD1 (5 bases). The V end was cut by 3 bases, the J end by 5 bases, with 16 bases between. Germline V gene lookup returns CDR1 KGHDR and CDR2 SFDVKD. CDR3 length: 16 residues. CDR3 coding DNA: TGTGCCACCAGTGATGTCGGAAGGGGCTACGACAATGAGCAGTTCTTC. Translated: CATSDVGRGYDNEQFF.

The chain uses TRBV7-2 and TRBJ1-3; tentative D call: TRBD1 (6 bases). V was trimmed by 6 bases and J by 0 bases, leaving 9 bases between them. The germline V gene encodes CDR1 SGHTA and CDR2 FQGNSA. The CDR3 is made up of 14 amino acids. The CDR3 here is CASRQGNSGNTIYF. CDR3 nucleotide sequence: TGTGCCAGCAGACAGGGAAACTCTGGAAACACCATATATTTT.

CDR3 nucleotide sequence: TGTGCCAGCAGCCCCGGGACGGTGCTCCTCTCTGGAAACACCATATATTTT. This codes for CASSPGTVLLSGNTIYF. The chain joins TRBV7-2 to TRBJ1-3, with D possibly matching TRBD1 (5 bases). Germline CDR1 and CDR2: SGHTA and FQGNSA. V was cut by 5 bases and J by 0 bases, with 17 bases left in between. The CDR3 spans 17 residues.

This clone was observed a single time. This chain connects TRBV6-6 to TRBJ2-7; 7 bases are shared with TRBD1. J gave up 3 bases and V 8 bases, and 4 bases lay outside the gene matches. CDR1 MNHNY and CDR2 SVGAGI come from the germline V gene (reference sequence). The CDR3 covers 12 residues. The CDR3 DNA follows: TGTGCCAGCCGGGACAGAGGCTACGAGCAGTACTTC. Its translation: CASRDRGYEQYF.

The gene calls are TRBV6-4 and TRBJ2-2; a weak D match, TRBD1 (5 bases). CDR1 and CDR2 from the germline V gene are MRHNA and SNTAGT. Trimming removed 3 bases from V and 3 bases from J, with 14 bases in between. This CDR3 region has 16 residues. The CDR3 region is CASSERGLLHTGELFF. The CDR3 DNA is TGTGCCAGCAGTGAAAGGGGCCTTCTGCACACCGGGGAGCTGTTTTTT.

The J gene is TRBJ1-2, the V gene TRBV29-1, with D possibly TRBD1 on 6 matching bases. The CDR3 is 12 amino acids. CDR1 and CDR2 from the germline V gene are SQVTM and ANQGSEA. V was clipped by 2 bases and J by 6 bases, with 10 bases between them. This CDR3 reads CSVESDRNGYTF. The CDR3 DNA reads as TGCAGCGTTGAATCCGACAGGAATGGCTACACCTTC.

The chain is built from TRBV4-3 and TRBJ2-5; 11 bases match TRBD1. Losses at the gene ends were 3 bases for V and 5 bases for J; bases not matched to a gene: 5. Germline-derived CDR1 and CDR2 are LGHNA and YSLEER. The CDR3 spans 15 residues. CDR3 in DNA: TGCGCCAGCAGCCAGGAAAGGGACAGGGGGGAGACCCAGTACTTC. Residues: CASSQERDRGETQYF.

The V and J genes are TRBV21-1 and TRBJ2-2; TRBD2, the table's D call, lacks a check against the DNA. TRBV21-1 is deemed a pseudogene. This CDR3 contains 20 residues. CDR3 DNA sequence: TGTGCCAGCAGCCCCCTCCCCCGGACTAGCGGGGGGGCCCGAACCGGGGAGCTGTTTTTT. It yields the protein CASSPLPRTSGGARTGELFF.

The CDR3 loop is CASSLEGQGASYNSPLHF. CDR3 nucleotide sequence: TGTGCCAGCAGCTTAGAAGGACAGGGGGCTTCCTATAATTCACCCCTCCACTTT. This rearrangement joins TRBV7-6 to TRBJ1-6; 11 bases are shared with TRBD1. The ends lost 1 base at V and 1 base at J; junction bases unmatched: 3. This CDR3 is built from 18 residues. Per the germline V gene, CDR1 is SGHVS and CDR2 is FNYEAQ.

This sequence joins TRBV10-3 and TRBJ2-1; 10 bases agree with TRBD1. CDR3 length: 15 residues. The V gene end was trimmed by 6 bases and the J gene end by 1 base; junction bases not matched to a gene: 3. CDR1 and CDR2 from the germline V gene are ENHRY and SYGVKD. This CDR3 is CAIRRQGASYNEQFF. CDR3 nucleotide sequence: TGTGCCATCAGACGACAGGGGGCTTCCTACAATGAGCAGTTCTTC.

J is TRBJ1-5 and V is TRBV7-2, with a tentative D call TRBD1 (5 bases). This CDR3 is built from 15 residues. V shed 5 bases and J shed 1 base, with 12 bases lying between them. Germline-derived CDR1 and CDR2 are SGHTA and FQGNSA. CDR3 loop: CASSRQGVSNQPQHF. The DNA for the CDR3 is TGTGCCAGCAGCCGCCAAGGGGTAAGCAATCAGCCCCAGCATTTT.

The V and J genes are TRBV19 and TRBJ1-3; D unclear. Germline values: CDR1 LNHDA, CDR2 SQIVND (reference sequence). Trimming pared 11 bases from V and 1 base from J, leaving 6 bases between. The CDR3 extends over 11 amino acids. CDR3 amino acids: CALRSGNTIYF. DNA of the CDR3: TGTGCCCTCCGATCTGGAAACACCATATATTTT.

The rearrangement joins TRBV19 to TRBJ2-7; D ambiguous. Germline CDR1 is LNHDA and CDR2 is SQIVND (reference sequence). Deletions cut 2 bases from V and 7 bases from J, with 9 bases between. The CDR3 spans 12 residues. CDR3 amino acids: CASSIRKGEQYF. The CDR3 DNA reads TGTGCCAGTAGTATACGAAAGGGAGAGCAGTACTTC.

This chain uses TRBV18 with TRBJ1-4, with a tentative D call TRBD1 (5 bases). Between the trimmed V and J ends, which lost 5 bases and 11 bases, there was a span of 15 bases. Germline-derived CDR1 and CDR2 are KGHSH and LQKENI. The CDR3 is 13 amino acids. The CDR3 is CASSGSEGRKLFF. CDR3 in DNA: TGTGCCAGCTCAGGGTCTGAGGGACGGAAACTGTTTTTT.

The rearrangement links TRBV12-3 or TRBV12-4 to TRBJ2-7, with D possibly matching TRBD2 (6 bases). Trimming shortened V by 5 bases and J by 7 bases, and 15 bases separated the two germline ends. This CDR3 spans 13 amino acids. CDR3 loop: CASSAGPSVEQYF. In DNA form, the CDR3 reads TGTGCCAGCAGTGCGGGACCGTCAGTTGAGCAGTACTTC.